This T cell receptor (beta chain) was sequenced during a study of T cells in Graves' hyperthyroidism and ophthalmopathy. Hyperthyroidism in the patients, aged 18 to 65, was newly diagnosed and under 2 months in duration. Patients with uncontrolled infections, other autoimmune diseases, pregnancy or lactation were excluded. TCR beta CDR3 sequences were amplified from RNA transcripts. HTBI primers were used for first-round RT-PCR of the TCR CDR3. TCRdb passed the multiplex PCR reads through MiXCR, listing each CDR3 protein once. The sample lists roughly 350,000 distinct CDR3 sequences; about 14% were seen once. This clonotype was obtained from a woman aged 25 to 39 with Graves' hyperthyroidism. Sequencing was performed on blood.

CDR3 sequence: CASSPTAQGGRGNEQFF. CDR3 DNA sequence: TGTGCCAGCTCACCTACGGCCCAGGGCGGGAGAGGGAATGAGCAGTTCTTC. The chain is built from TRBV18 and TRBJ2-1; TRBD2 aligns across 7 bases. The CDR3 has 17 amino acids. V lost 3 bases to trimming and J lost 7 bases; unmatched junction nucleotides: 15. Germline V lookup: CDR1 KGHSH, CDR2 LQKENI.